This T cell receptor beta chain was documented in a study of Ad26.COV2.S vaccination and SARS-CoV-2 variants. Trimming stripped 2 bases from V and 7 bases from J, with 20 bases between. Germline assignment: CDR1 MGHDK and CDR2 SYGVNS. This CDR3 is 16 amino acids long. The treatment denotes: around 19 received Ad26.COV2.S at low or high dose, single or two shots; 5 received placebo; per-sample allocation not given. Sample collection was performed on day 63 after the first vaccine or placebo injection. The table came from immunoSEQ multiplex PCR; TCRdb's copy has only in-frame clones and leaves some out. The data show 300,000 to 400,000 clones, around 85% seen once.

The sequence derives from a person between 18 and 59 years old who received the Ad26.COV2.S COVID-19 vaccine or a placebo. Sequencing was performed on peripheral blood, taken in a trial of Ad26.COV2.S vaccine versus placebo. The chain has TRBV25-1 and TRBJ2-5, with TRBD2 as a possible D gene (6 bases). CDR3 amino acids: CASSETGVVGLVTQYF. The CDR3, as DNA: TGTGCCAGCAGTGAAACGGGGGTGGTGGGTTTAGTGACCCAGTACTTC.